One sample yielded the 29 T cell receptor beta chains listed below, sequenced in a study of OX40 agonist ivuxolimab in advanced cancers. Method: immunoSEQ multiplex PCR; TCRdb's copy keeps in-frame clones and lacks some. The sample has some 25,000 clones, over 80% seen once. Sequences were derived from CD4+ or CD8+ T cells sorted from blood, sampled in a trial of the OX40 agonist ivuxolimab. These receptors all come from an adult with an advanced solid tumor such as melanoma, head and neck, liver or kidney cancer.

This chain uses TRBV27 with TRBJ1-5; tentative D call: TRBD1 (5 bases). V was trimmed by 6 bases and J by 4 bases, leaving 13 bases between them. The CDR3 covers 14 residues. The V gene's germline CDR1 is MNHEY and CDR2 SMNVEV (reference sequence). The CDR3 bases are TGTGCCAGCAGAGGGGACGCACCAAATCAGCCCCAGCATTTT. It translates to CASRGDAPNQPQHF.

There are a few counts of this clone. V is TRBV2 and J is TRBJ2-7; D gene ambiguous. Germline-derived CDR1 and CDR2 are SNHLY and FYNNEI. CDR3 length: 13 amino acids. V was clipped by 7 bases and J by 6 bases, with 16 bases between them. CDR3: CASMEQQPAEQYF. CDR3 nucleotide sequence: TGTGCCAGCATGGAGCAGCAACCGGCCGAGCAGTACTTC.

The chain has TRBV10-3 and TRBJ1-6; 8 bases align to TRBD1. With V trimmed by 1 base and J by 0 bases, 8 bases remained unmatched. The germline CDR1 and CDR2 sequences are ENHRY and SYGVKD. The CDR3 has 19 residues. This CDR3 is CAISEFPGTGSSYNSPLHF. Written as DNA, the CDR3 is TGTGCCATCAGTGAGTTTCCCGGGACAGGAAGCTCCTATAATTCACCCCTCCACTTT.

In this sample, this clone turned up once. The rearrangement uses TRBV5-4 and TRBJ1-2; a weak D match, TRBD1 (5 bases). The CDR3 consists of 14 residues. V lost 0 bases and J 5 bases, leaving 11 bases between the germline ends. Germline V gene lookup returns CDR1 SGHNT and CDR2 YYREEE (reference sequence). For the CDR3, the DNA is TGTGCCAGCAGCTTGGCCGCAGGGACTTATGGCTACACCTTC. Its translation is CASSLAAGTYGYTF.

The chain carries TRBV15 and TRBJ1-4, with D uncertain. The germline V gene encodes CDR1 LNHNV and CDR2 YYDKDF (reference sequence). The CDR3 has 15 residues. V lost 3 bases and J lost 7, with 15 bases in between. The CDR3 sequence: CATSSDLNEGEKLFF. The CDR3 region has the DNA TGTGCCACCAGCAGTGATCTGAATGAGGGTGAAAAACTGTTTTTT.

The chain has TRBV28 and TRBJ1-5; no firm D call. Germline CDR1 and CDR2: MDHEN and SYDVKM. Trimming cost V 3 bases and J 4 bases, with 10 bases left between them. The CDR3 has 14 residues. DNA of the CDR3: TGTGCCAGCAGTTTTCGAGGTTTAAATCAGCCCCAGCATTTT. This codes for CASSFRGLNQPQHF.

A single count supports this clone. Distinct nucleotide sequences in the sample also encode this CDR3. This chain uses TRBV27 with TRBJ2-7; D possibly corresponds to TRBD1 (5 bases). Germline V lookup: CDR1 MNHEY, CDR2 SMNVEV (reference sequence). The CDR3 runs to 14 residues. V lost 2 bases and J 1 base, leaving 9 bases between the germline ends. CDR3 DNA sequence: TGTGCCAGCAGTTTAGTCAGGGATTCCTACGAGCAGTACTTC. Encoded protein: CASSLVRDSYEQYF.

This CDR3 is CASSVGGLDEQYF. In DNA form, the CDR3 reads TGTGCCAGCAGTGTGGGGGGGCTCGACGAGCAGTACTTC. The chain employs TRBV2 and TRBJ2-7, with a possible D match to TRBD2 (7 bases). Trimming pared 4 bases from V and 5 bases from J, leaving 12 bases between. The CDR3 loop spans 13 amino acids. The germline V gene encodes CDR1 SNHLY and CDR2 FYNNEI.

The rearrangement joins TRBV4-3 to TRBJ2-7; D not resolved. The V end lost 3 bases, the J end lost 1 base, and 7 bases lay between the germline ends. Germline CDR1 is LGHNA and CDR2 is YSLEER. The CDR3 is made up of 13 amino acids. In DNA form, the CDR3 reads TGCGCCAGCAGCCATGGTACATCCTACGAGCAGTACTTC. It codes for CASSHGTSYEQYF.

This clone was recorded once. V and J are TRBV5-1 and TRBJ2-5; TRBD2 matches at 7 bases. The CDR3 runs to 16 residues. Germline V CDR1 and CDR2: SGHRS, YFSETQ. With V trimmed by 3 bases and J by 4 bases, 12 bases remained unmatched. This CDR3 reads CASSSSLAGVRETQYF. The CDR3 nucleotides read TGCGCCAGCAGCTCCTCCCTGGCGGGAGTACGAGAGACCCAGTACTTC.

This clone was found once. The genes are TRBV11-3 and TRBJ2-7; no clear D. Germline V lookup: CDR1 SGHNT, CDR2 YENEEA. This CDR3 has 15 residues. The V and J ends lost 1 base and 3 bases respectively, with 13 bases between them. The CDR3 spells CASSLVVRGFYEQYF. The CDR3 nucleotides are TGTGCCAGCAGCTTAGTGGTCCGCGGATTCTACGAGCAGTACTTC.

In DNA, the CDR3 is TGTGCCAGCAGCTCCCCCCCCGAGCAGTACTTC. This sequence encodes CASSSPPEQYF. The chain uses TRBV11-3 and TRBJ2-7; D unclear. With 4 bases removed from V and 6 bases from J, the gap between germline ends came to 7 bases. This CDR3 has 11 amino acids. Germline V gene data show CDR1 as SGHNT and CDR2 as YENEEA.

This clone came up once. J is TRBJ2-3 and V is TRBV7-6; D gene unclear. Germline CDR1 reads SGHVS; CDR2 reads FNYEAQ. The CDR3 length is 13 residues. The V gene lost 0 bases and the J gene lost 1 base, with 2 bases spanning the gap. The CDR3 region has the DNA TGTGCCAGCAGCTTAGCCCGCACAGATACGCAGTATTTT. It is translated as CASSLARTDTQYF.

This rearrangement joins TRBV4-3 to TRBJ1-4; D remains unclear. The CDR3 consists of 17 residues. CDR1 LGHNA and CDR2 YSLEER come from the germline V gene. V lost 2 bases, J lost 0 bases, and 13 bases lay in between. As DNA, the CDR3 is TGCGCCAGCAGCCAAACCCCCCTTAGGGCAACTAATGAAAAACTGTTTTTT. Protein sequence: CASSQTPLRATNEKLFF.

This chain uses TRBV7-6 with TRBJ2-7; D is unclear. This CDR3 is 12 amino acids long. Trimming stripped 4 bases from V and 4 bases from J, with 8 bases between. CDR1 SGHVS and CDR2 FNYEAQ come from the germline V gene. CDR3 amino acids: CASSSNGYEQYF. The CDR3 coding sequence is TGTGCCAGCAGCTCCAACGGTTACGAGCAGTACTTC.

This clone was found a few times. V and J are TRBV19 and TRBJ1-5, with 9 nucleotides matching TRBD1. The germline CDR1 and CDR2 sequences are LNHDA and SQIVND (reference sequence). After removal of 5 bases from V and 0 bases from J, the junction contained 2 bases not matched to a gene. This CDR3 region has 15 residues. The CDR3 region is CASSDRGYSNQPQHF. The CDR3, as DNA: TGTGCCAGTAGTGACAGGGGGTATAGCAATCAGCCCCAGCATTTT.

The chain carries TRBV19 and TRBJ1-1; tentative D call: TRBD1 (5 bases). CDR3 length equals 13 residues. V lost 5 bases, J lost 5 bases, and 12 bases lay in between. Germline assignment: CDR1 LNHDA and CDR2 SQIVND (reference sequence). CDR3 sequence reads: CASSPGGRTEAFF. The CDR3 bases are TGTGCCAGTAGTCCGGGGGGGAGGACTGAAGCTTTCTTT. The full variable domain, rest sourced from reference TRBV19 and TRBJ1-1, is DGGITQSPKYLFRKEGQNVTLSCEQNLNHDAMYWYRQDPGQGLRLIYYSQIVNDFQKGDIAEGYSVSREKKESFPLTVTSAQKNPTAFYLCASSPGGRTEAFFGQGTRLTVV.

The table lists this clone with a count of one. The V and J genes are TRBV7-8 and TRBJ2-3; TRBD2 aligns across 7 bases. The germline CDR1 and CDR2 sequences are SGHVS and FQNEAQ. The length of the CDR3 is 18 residues. Trimming at V came to 5 bases and at J to 0 bases, leaving 14 bases not matched to a gene. CDR3 sequence reads: CASSPRGERGVSTDTQYF. The CDR3, as DNA: TGTGCCAGCAGCCCCCGAGGTGAGCGGGGAGTCAGCACAGATACGCAGTATTTT. Supplemented by reference TRBV7-8 and TRBJ2-3, the full variable domain reads GAGVSQSPRYKVAKRGQDVALRCDPISGHVSLFWYQQALGQGPEFLTYFQNEAQLDKSGLPSDRFFAERPEGSVSTLKIQRTQQEDSAVYLCASSPRGERGVSTDTQYFGPGTRLTVL.

The rearrangement uses TRBV19 and TRBJ1-1; D not resolved. V was cut by 3 bases and J by 1 base, with 9 bases left in between. Germline V gives CDR1 LNHDA, CDR2 SQIVND (reference sequence). This CDR3 is 14 amino acids long. The DNA for the CDR3 is TGTGCCAGTAGTATTTCCGGAACGAACACTGAAGCTTTCTTT. It encodes CASSISGTNTEAFF.

The chain uses TRBV20-1 and TRBJ2-7; D assignment may be TRBD1 or TRBD2 (5 bases each). The CDR3 extends over 11 amino acids. Germline V gene lookup returns CDR1 DFQATT and CDR2 SNEGSKA (reference sequence). V lost 3 bases, J lost 7 bases, and 10 bases lay in between. As DNA, the CDR3 is TGCAGTGCTAGTTCCTGGGGGGAGCAGTACTTC. Translated, it gives CSASSWGEQYF.

The gene calls are TRBV28 and TRBJ2-5, with D tentatively TRBD1 (6 bases). Germline V gene sequence: CDR1 MDHEN, CDR2 SYDVKM. V lost 7 bases and J 1 base, leaving 19 bases between the germline ends. CDR3 size: 16 residues. The CDR3 nucleotides read TGTGCCAGCACCCCACCGGGCAGGGGACGCCAAGAGACCCAGTACTTC. Protein product: CASTPPGRGRQETQYF.

Concerning this clone itself: This clone may be a read error of a much larger clone one base away. This chain links TRBV7-9 with TRBJ1-1; D is undetermined. The CDR3 is made up of 12 amino acids. Looked up from germline, CDR1 is SEHNR and CDR2 is FQNEAQ (reference sequence). V was shortened by 1 base and J by 4 bases, with 4 bases between the two germline ends. This CDR3 reads CASSLGATEAFF. CDR3 nucleotides: TGTGCCAGCAGCTTAGGGGCCACTGAAGCTTTCTTT.

The chain carries TRBV6-5 and TRBJ2-2; D unresolved. There are 15 residues in the CDR3. The germline V gene has CDR1 MNHEY and CDR2 SVGAGI. V was pared by 2 bases and J by 7 bases, with 14 bases between. This CDR3 reads CASSYMARSSGELFF. The CDR3 nucleotides read TGTGCCAGCAGTTACATGGCAAGGTCGAGCGGGGAGCTGTTTTTT.

This rearrangement joins TRBV30 to TRBJ2-7; 8 nucleotides line up with TRBD1. The ends lost 4 bases at V and 3 bases at J; junction bases unmatched: 8. This CDR3 contains 14 residues. Germline V lookup: CDR1 GTSNPN, CDR2 SVGIG (reference sequence). The CDR3 spells CAWTRAQGDYEQYF. Here the CDR3 DNA reads TGTGCCTGGACCCGAGCACAGGGGGACTACGAGCAGTACTTC.

A single count supports this clone. The rearrangement uses TRBV6-1 and TRBJ1-1; D gene uncertain. Trimming took off 0 bases at V and 2 bases at J, with 13 bases between the two ends. Germline CDR1 reads MNHNS; CDR2 reads SASEGT. CDR3 length: 16 amino acids. The CDR3 region is CASSEATGNFNTEAFF. CDR3 in DNA: TGTGCCAGCAGTGAAGCAACGGGGAATTTCAACACTGAAGCTTTCTTT.

V usage is TRBV7-2 and J usage is TRBJ2-1; a weak D match, TRBD1 (7 bases). Trimming pared 5 bases from V and 10 bases from J, leaving 12 bases between. This CDR3 is built from 12 residues. CDR1 and CDR2 from the germline V gene are SGHTA and FQGNSA. Written as DNA, the CDR3 is TGTGCCAGCAGCCCAGGGGGGCAGGAGCAGTTCTTC. This encodes CASSPGGQEQFF. The variable domain in full, with the rest retrieved from reference TRBV7-2 and TRBJ2-1, is GAGVSQSPSNKVTEKGKDVELRCDPISGHTALYWYRQSLGQGLEFLIYFQGNSAPDKSGLPSDRFSAERTGGSVSTLTIQRTQQEDSAVYLCASSPGGQEQFFGPGTRLTVL.

The rearrangement links TRBV7-2 to TRBJ2-7; D is uncertain. The CDR3 consists of 15 residues. Trimming left V 0 bases short and J 3 bases short, with 12 bases between. The germline V gene has CDR1 SGHTA and CDR2 FQGNSA. The CDR3 reads CASSLARVEYYEQYF. DNA of the CDR3: TGTGCCAGCAGCTTAGCTCGTGTCGAGTACTACGAGCAGTACTTC.

This clone was seen a single time. This chain links TRBV5-1 with TRBJ1-4; 7 bases map to TRBD1. The germline V gene has CDR1 SGHRS and CDR2 YFSETQ. J was trimmed by 4 bases and V by 4 bases; bases with no gene match: 7. There are 15 residues in the CDR3. The CDR3 spells CASSGRDSLNEKLFF. The CDR3 nucleotides read TGCGCCAGCAGCGGGCGGGACAGCCTTAATGAAAAACTGTTTTTT.

This chain connects TRBV9 to TRBJ1-4; no firm D call. CDR3 length equals 15 residues. The V end was cut by 4 bases, the J end by 5 bases, with 15 bases between. The V gene's germline CDR1 is SGDLS and CDR2 YYNGEE. The CDR3: CASSPRLALNEKLFF. The CDR3 region has the DNA TGTGCCAGCAGCCCGCGACTGGCCTTAAATGAAAAACTGTTTTTT.